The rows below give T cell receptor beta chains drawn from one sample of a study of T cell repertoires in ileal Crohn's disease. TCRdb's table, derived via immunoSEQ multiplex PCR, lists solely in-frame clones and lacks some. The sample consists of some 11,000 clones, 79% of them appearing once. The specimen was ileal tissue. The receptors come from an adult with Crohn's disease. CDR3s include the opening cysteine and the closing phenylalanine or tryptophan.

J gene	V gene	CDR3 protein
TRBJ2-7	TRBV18	CASAGGTKDYEQYF
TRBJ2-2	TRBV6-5	CASSPRRVNTGELFF
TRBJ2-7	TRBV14	CASSQVSGFPPYEQYF
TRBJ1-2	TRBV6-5	CASSPRGRYGYTF
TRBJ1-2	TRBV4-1	CASSQDGRGLLGYTF
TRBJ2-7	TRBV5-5	CASSLGGSSYEQYF
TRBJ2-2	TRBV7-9	CASSSFRGHGELFF
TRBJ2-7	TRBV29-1	CSVEAAGTGYEQYF
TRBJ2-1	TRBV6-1	CASRLDTYNEQFF
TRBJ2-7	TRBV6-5	CASSYSRQGVYEQYF
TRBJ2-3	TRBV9	CASSGTGLTDTQYF
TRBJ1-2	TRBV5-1	CASNPQTGGAYGYTF
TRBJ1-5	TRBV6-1	CAMSLYSNQPQHF
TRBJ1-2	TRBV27	CASSLGGQTYGYTF
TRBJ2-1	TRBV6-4	CASSPAGGHNEQFF
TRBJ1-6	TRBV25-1	CASSESRGNSPLHF
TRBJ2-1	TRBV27	CASSASYQGARYNEQFF